A single sample gave rise to the 29 T cell receptor beta chains below, sequenced in a study of shared clonotypes between healthy human individuals. Some clones are missing from TCRdb's copy, which holds only in-frame ones; the method was immunoSEQ multiplex PCR. Here the sample spans over 850,000 clones, about 84% being singletons. The sequenced sample was memory CD4+ T cells from PBMCs. This sample's subset: CD45RA-negative fraction. These receptor sequences come from a man aged 18 to 35 in good health. Some clones in this sample may be carry-over from other donors' samples.

This rearrangement joins TRBV28 to TRBJ2-3; no clear D gene. The V and J ends lost 5 bases and 8 bases respectively, with 8 bases between them. The CDR3 is 11 residues long. CDR1 MDHEN and CDR2 SYDVKM come from the germline V gene. The CDR3: CASSHSRTQYF. DNA of the CDR3: TGTGCCAGCAGTCACTCCCGTACGCAGTATTTT.

This CDR3 is CASRPDGNEKLFF. The CDR3 nucleotides are TGTGCCAGCAGGCCGGACGGGAATGAAAAACTGTTTTTT. The rearrangement joins TRBV2 to TRBJ1-4, with D unclear. Trimming took off 6 bases at V and 5 bases at J, with 10 bases between the two ends. Looked up from germline, CDR1 is SNHLY and CDR2 is FYNNEI. The CDR3 is 13 amino acids.

This clone has a handful of counts. The CDR3, as DNA: TGTGCCAGCAGTCCCGGAGGGTCGCGGAGTTCACGGGAGACCCAGTACTTC. Amino acid sequence: CASSPGGSRSSRETQYF. The rearrangement links TRBV27 to TRBJ2-5; the D gene is possibly TRBD2 (6 bases). The CDR3 is 17 residues long. Germline values: CDR1 MNHEY, CDR2 SMNVEV (reference sequence). Trimming took off 5 bases at V and 5 bases at J, with 24 bases between the two ends.

On this clone: A much larger clonotype is one base distant, so this may be a read error. The rearrangement joins TRBV18 to TRBJ2-2, with D hard to call. The CDR3 contains 13 residues. Per the germline V gene, CDR1 is KGHSH and CDR2 is LQKENI. Trimming took off 4 bases at V and 4 bases at J, with 7 bases between the two ends. Here the CDR3 reads CASSRSSTGELFF. DNA for the CDR3: TGTGCCAGCTCACGCAGCAGCACCGGGGAGCTGTTTTTT.

The genes are TRBV11-2 and TRBJ2-1, with 10 nucleotides matching TRBD2. CDR1 is SGHAT, CDR2 FQNNGV, per germline. The length of the CDR3 is 15 residues. Germline trimming cut 4 bases from V and 4 bases from J; bases unmatched to any gene: 4. The CDR3 DNA reads as TGTGCCAGCAGCTATGGACTAGCGGCATACAATGAGCAGTTCTTC. Its translation is CASSYGLAAYNEQFF.

The chain uses TRBV7-9 and TRBJ1-1; D is unresolved. V was trimmed by 0 bases and J by 1 base, leaving 6 bases between them. CDR3 length equals 14 residues. The V gene's germline CDR1 is SEHNR and CDR2 FQNEAQ (reference sequence). This chain's CDR3 is CASSLAPANTEAFF. The DNA of the CDR3 is TGTGCCAGCAGCTTAGCTCCAGCGAACACTGAAGCTTTCTTT.

V is TRBV5-1 and J is TRBJ2-7, with TRBD2 as a possible D gene (5 bases). This CDR3 comprises 15 residues. V shed 0 bases and J shed 5 bases, with 15 bases lying between them. Per germline, CDR1 SGHRS and CDR2 YFSETQ. The CDR3 reads CASSLAGGPWDEQYF. DNA of the CDR3: TGCGCCAGCAGCTTGGCCGGCGGGCCCTGGGACGAGCAGTACTTC.

This clone was seen a single time. This chain joins TRBV6-1 and TRBJ2-2; 7 bases map to TRBD2. The CDR3 covers 14 residues. The V and J ends lost 2 bases and 6 bases, in that order; junction bases with no gene match: 3. The germline V gene has CDR1 MNHNS and CDR2 SASEGT. The CDR3 bases are TGTGCCAGCAGTGAAAATCGGGGGGCCGGGGAGCTGTTTTTT. It specifies CASSENRGAGELFF.

V gene TRBV4-1 combines with J gene TRBJ2-1; 7 nucleotides agree with TRBD1. The CDR3 extends over 15 amino acids. Germline assignment: CDR1 MGHRA and CDR2 YSYEKL. Losses at the gene ends were 4 bases for V and 5 bases for J; bases not matched to a gene: 8. The CDR3 nucleotides read TGCGCCAGCAGCCGAGGGGGCAGATGGGACAATGAGCAGTTCTTC. Encoded protein: CASSRGGRWDNEQFF.

The V gene is TRBV19, the J gene TRBJ2-5; 9 positions agree with TRBD1. Germline-derived CDR1 and CDR2 are LNHDA and SQIVND (reference sequence). V lost 5 bases to trimming and J lost 4 bases; unmatched junction nucleotides: 11. The CDR3 is 16 residues long. The CDR3 here is CASSAAGQGNRETQYF. CDR3 in DNA: TGTGCCAGTAGTGCAGCTGGACAGGGGAATCGAGAGACCCAGTACTTC.

V and J are TRBV19 and TRBJ2-3; D uncertain. The V end lost 7 bases, the J end lost 2 bases, and 10 bases lay between the germline ends. This CDR3 contains 13 residues. Germline V gene sequence: CDR1 LNHDA, CDR2 SQIVND (reference sequence). In nucleotides, the CDR3 is TGTGCCAGTACGAGCCAGGACACAGATACGCAGTATTTT. Protein: CASTSQDTDTQYF.

The chain recombines TRBV19 with TRBJ1-1, with D unclear. With 6 bases removed from V and 0 bases from J, the gap between germline ends came to 14 bases. The CDR3 is 15 amino acids. The germline CDR1 and CDR2 sequences are LNHDA and SQIVND (reference sequence). The CDR3 DNA follows: TGTGCCAGTAGGGTGGTTCACTCGGTGAACACTGAAGCTTTCTTT. Translated: CASRVVHSVNTEAFF. Drawing the rest from reference TRBV19 and TRBJ1-1, the complete variable domain is DGGITQSPKYLFRKEGQNVTLSCEQNLNHDAMYWYRQDPGQGLRLIYYSQIVNDFQKGDIAEGYSVSREKKESFPLTVTSAQKNPTAFYLCASRVVHSVNTEAFFGQGTRLTVV.

The chain couples TRBV15 to TRBJ2-3, with no clear D. V shed 0 bases and J shed 0 bases, with 7 bases lying between them. The CDR3 has 15 amino acids. CDR1 is LNHNV and CDR2 is YYDKDF in the germline V gene (reference sequence). CDR3 residues: CATSRDPHSTDTQYF. The CDR3 DNA sequence: TGTGCCACCAGCAGAGATCCACATAGCACAGATACGCAGTATTTT.

This clone has only a few counts. The gene calls are TRBV4-2 and TRBJ2-2; D is unclear. Germline-derived CDR1 and CDR2 are LGHNA and YNFKEQ. Deletions cut 2 bases from V and 7 bases from J, with 8 bases between. The CDR3 runs 13 residues. The CDR3 sequence: CASSQNPHGELFF. CDR3 bases: TGTGCCAGCAGCCAAAACCCCCACGGGGAGCTGTTTTTT.

The V and J genes are TRBV5-1 and TRBJ1-2; a possible D gene is TRBD1 (5 bases). Germline CDR1 is SGHRS and CDR2 is YFSETQ. This CDR3 contains 16 residues. V shed 4 bases and J shed 8 bases, with 24 bases lying between them. The CDR3 sequence: CASSPEAGPTGGGYTF. The CDR3 nucleotides are TGCGCCAGCAGCCCGGAGGCAGGGCCTACTGGGGGAGGCTACACCTTC.

The chain combines TRBV7-9 with TRBJ1-2, with D hard to call. Germline V gene data show CDR1 as SEHNR and CDR2 as FQNEAQ (reference sequence). V was cut by 7 bases and J by 0 bases, with 18 bases left in between. The CDR3 totals 16 residues. The CDR3 here is CASNLGSARANYGYTF. Written as DNA, the CDR3 is TGTGCCAGCAACTTGGGGTCCGCGAGGGCTAACTATGGCTACACCTTC. The variable domain in full, with the rest retrieved from reference TRBV7-9 and TRBJ1-2, is DTGVSQNPRHKITKRGQNVTFRCDPISEHNRLYWYRQTLGQGPEFLTYFQNEAQLEKSRLLSDRFSAERPKGSFSTLEIQRTEQGDSAMYLCASNLGSARANYGYTFGSGTRLTVV.

Turning to this clone: Other nucleotide sequences in the sample specify the same CDR3. The chain recombines TRBV9 with TRBJ1-2; D uncertain. CDR1 and CDR2 (germline): SGDLS, YYNGEE. Trimming left V 0 bases short and J 0 bases short, with 6 bases between. The CDR3 has 14 residues. CDR3 amino acids: CASSVGSANYGYTF. CDR3 nucleotide sequence: TGTGCCAGCAGCGTAGGATCAGCTAACTATGGCTACACCTTC.

The sample holds one count of this clone. The chain is built from TRBV5-5 and TRBJ2-7; perhaps TRBD1 as D (6 bases). This CDR3 spans 13 amino acids. CDR1 and CDR2 from the germline V gene are SGHKS and YYEKEE (reference sequence). The germline V and J ends were trimmed by 5 bases and 2 bases, with 11 bases remaining between them. For the CDR3, the DNA is TGTGCCAGCAGGGGGGCCTCGACCTACGAGCAGTACTTC. Translation gives CASRGASTYEQYF. The complete variable domain, with remaining parts taken from reference TRBV5-5 and TRBJ2-7, reads DAGVTQSPTHLIKTRGQQVTLRCSPISGHKSVSWYQQVLGQGPQFIFQYYEKEERGRGNFPDRFSARQFPNYSSELNVNALLLGDSALYLCASRGASTYEQYFGPGTRLTVT.

This clone was observed a handful of times. The V and J genes are TRBV11-2 and TRBJ1-1, with D unresolved. From germline, CDR1 is SGHAT and CDR2 FQNNGV. The CDR3 runs 15 residues. Trimming removed 5 bases from V and 4 bases from J, with 17 bases in between. The CDR3: CASSRDPNPSTEAFF. Here the CDR3 DNA reads TGTGCCAGCAGCCGAGACCCAAATCCCAGCACTGAAGCTTTCTTT.

J is TRBJ1-2 and V is TRBV7-9; D is unclear. The germline V and J ends were trimmed by 5 bases and 2 bases, with 15 bases remaining between them. The germline V gene encodes CDR1 SEHNR and CDR2 FQNEAQ (reference sequence). CDR3 length: 15 residues. Here the CDR3 reads CASSRAAGWNYGYTF. The CDR3 DNA follows: TGTGCCAGCAGCCGGGCGGCAGGTTGGAACTATGGCTACACCTTC.

The chain joins TRBV20-1 to TRBJ2-7; D is unclear. Trimming shortened V by 5 bases and J by 1 base, and 6 bases separated the two germline ends. Germline loops: CDR1 DFQATT, CDR2 SNEGSKA (reference sequence). This CDR3 region has 11 residues. The DNA of the CDR3 is TGCAGTGCTCAGTGGTCCTACGAGCAGTACTTC. Its protein product is CSAQWSYEQYF.

This clone was counted only a few times. V gene TRBV7-3 combines with J gene TRBJ2-7, with 7 bases lining up with TRBD1. V lost 4 bases to trimming and J lost 7 bases; unmatched junction nucleotides: 4. There are 12 residues in the CDR3. From germline, CDR1 is SGHTA and CDR2 FQGTGA. Here the CDR3 reads CASSYDREEQYF. Here the CDR3 DNA reads TGTGCCAGCAGCTACGACAGGGAAGAGCAGTACTTC. Using reference TRBV7-3 and TRBJ2-7 for the parts outside the CDR3, the full variable domain is GAGVSQTPSNKVTEKGKYVELRCDPISGHTALYWYRQSLGQGPEFLIYFQGTGAADDSGLPNDRFFAVRPEGSVSTLKIQRTERGDSAVYLCASSYDREEQYFGPGTRLTVT.

This chain joins TRBV19 and TRBJ1-2; D gene uncertain. Germline V gives CDR1 LNHDA, CDR2 SQIVND (reference sequence). The CDR3 runs 15 residues. V dropped 7 bases and J dropped 0 bases, with 15 bases sitting between them. In DNA, the CDR3 is TGTGCCAGTAACGACGAAGGCTTAACTAACTATGGCTACACCTTC. Residues: CASNDEGLTNYGYTF.

The chain links TRBV28 to TRBJ2-2; D remains ambiguous. V lost 0 bases to trimming and J lost 7 bases, with 6 bases between them. This CDR3 is 13 amino acids long. CDR1 is MDHEN, CDR2 SYDVKM, per germline. The CDR3 protein is CASSLWGNGELFF. In DNA, the CDR3 is TGTGCCAGCAGTTTATGGGGGAACGGGGAGCTGTTTTTT.

The gene calls are TRBV25-1 and TRBJ1-1; D is unclear. Germline CDR1 is MGHDK and CDR2 is SYGVNS. Trimming removed 6 bases from V and 0 bases from J, with 11 bases in between. The CDR3 is 14 amino acids. The CDR3 nucleotides read TGTGCCAGCAGCCAGATAGGTATGAACACTGAAGCTTTCTTT. It encodes CASSQIGMNTEAFF.

With regard to this clone: Additional DNA sequences in this sample encode the identical CDR3. The chain uses TRBV5-1 and TRBJ2-2; a possible D gene is TRBD1 (5 bases). CDR3 length equals 14 residues. Trimming left V 4 bases short and J 1 base short, with 8 bases between. Germline loops: CDR1 SGHRS, CDR2 YFSETQ. For the CDR3, the DNA is TGCGCCAGCAGCCGAGACAGGAACACCGGGGAGCTGTTTTTT. Encoded protein: CASSRDRNTGELFF.

The J gene is TRBJ2-7, the V gene TRBV5-1; TRBD2 matches at 14 bases. Germline-derived CDR1 and CDR2 are SGHRS and YFSETQ. J lost 4 bases, V lost 4 bases, and 13 bases had no gene match. The CDR3 length is 18 residues. CDR3 coding DNA: TGCGCCAGCAGCCACAAACGGGGACTAGCGGGAGAGAAATACGAGCAGTACTTC. Amino acids: CASSHKRGLAGEKYEQYF.

The chain has TRBV5-1 and TRBJ2-7; perhaps TRBD1 as D (6 bases). CDR1 and CDR2 from the germline V gene are SGHRS and YFSETQ. There are 16 residues in the CDR3. V was pared by 6 bases and J by 2 bases, with 21 bases between. The CDR3 region is CASTPIGTPGPYEQYF. The CDR3 nucleotides are TGCGCCAGCACACCTATAGGGACACCGGGTCCCTACGAGCAGTACTTC.

The CDR3 DNA follows: TGTGCCAGCCTCAGACAGGTCTCTGGAAACACCATATATTTT. This translates into CASLRQVSGNTIYF. V and J are TRBV2 and TRBJ1-3; maybe TRBD1 (6 bases). The length of the CDR3 is 14 residues. Trimming removed 8 bases at V and 0 bases at J, with 11 bases between. CDR1 and CDR2 from the germline V gene are SNHLY and FYNNEI.